This TCR beta chain is from a study of T-cell memory formation after mild COVID-19. This clonotype was counted a few times. The DNA is omitted, as the CDR3 cannot be located on it reliably, and the CDR3 follows TCRdb's listing. TCRdb recomputed calls from the 5' RACE reads with MiXCR, one row per CDR3 protein. The data show 400,000 or so distinct CDR3 sequences, with around 20% seen just once and 8.4% held by the top ten. The CDR3 is 15 residues long, ends included. The receptor was isolated from an adult woman who had mild COVID-19 (a few samples of this study predate the infection). Cell type and time point are not known. Input material: PBMCs or a T cell subset sorted from them (not recorded which). This chain connects TRBV12-3 or TRBV12-4 to TRBJ2-1; the D call of TRBD2 is as the table states it, not checked on the DNA. CDR3 residues: CASSWGFGTSGGKFF.